Listed below are T cell receptor beta chains from one sample, sequenced in a study of T cell responses to AZD1222 COVID-19 vaccine. The protocol was immunoSEQ multiplex PCR, while the TCRdb copy is restricted to in-frame clones and leaves out a portion. The sample lists 120,000 to 150,000 clones; about 90% were seen once. The sequencing used peripheral blood, collected on day 0 of AZD1222 vaccination. The source of these receptors is an adult in good health. The CDR3 runs from the conserved cysteine through the conserved F or W. The D gene is left open where the match is weak. Part of the rows lack a size; the others show once, few, many or a class for expanded clones.

d_call,clone_size,v_call,j_call,cdr3_aa,cdr3_nt
TRBD1,NA,TRBV27,TRBJ2-7,CASSLGTGGFEQYF,TGTGCCAGCAGTTTAGGGACAGGGGGCTTTGAGCAGTACTTC
NA,NA,TRBV30,TRBJ2-4,CAWKQGLAKNIQYF,TGTGCCTGGAAGCAGGGCTTAGCCAAAAACATTCAGTACTTC
TRBD2,NA,TRBV7-2,TRBJ2-1,CASSLTSGRGNNEQFF,TGTGCCAGCAGCCTAACTAGCGGGAGGGGCAACAATGAGCAGTTCTTC
NA,NA,TRBV15,TRBJ2-5,CATSLYRGAQYF,TGTGCCACCAGCCTCTATAGGGGGGCCCAGTACTTC
NA,NA,TRBV5-8,TRBJ1-1,CASSLNSAYEAFF,TGTGCCAGCAGCTTGAACAGCGCCTATGAAGCTTTCTTT
TRBD2,medium-sized,TRBV4-3,TRBJ2-3,CASSQDLRLASTDTQYF,TGCGCCAGCAGCCAAGATCTCCGACTAGCCAGCACAGATACGCAGTATTTT
NA,NA,TRBV6-5,TRBJ1-2,CASHPRLHLGYTF,TGTGCCAGCCACCCTAGACTCCACCTTGGCTACACCTTC
TRBD2,NA,TRBV27,TRBJ2-2,CASSLSRLAGAGELFF,TGTGCCAGCAGTTTATCAAGACTAGCGGGAGCCGGGGAGCTGTTTTTT
TRBD1,NA,TRBV6-2/TRBV6-3,TRBJ1-1,CASSSGQGSTEAFF,TGTGCCAGCAGTTCAGGACAGGGCAGCACTGAAGCTTTCTTT
NA,once,TRBV5-5,TRBJ2-7,CASSLDGGSYEQYF,TGTGCCAGCAGCTTGGATGGGGGCTCCTACGAGCAGTACTTC
NA,NA,TRBV3-1/TRBV3-2,TRBJ1-2,CASSQYSGTQGDGYTF,TGTGCCAGCAGCCAATACTCCGGGACACAAGGCGATGGCTACACCTTC
NA,NA,TRBV6-5,TRBJ1-1,CASSNQGRDEAFF,TGTGCCAGCAGTAACCAGGGGCGGGATGAAGCTTTCTTT
NA,NA,TRBV19,TRBJ1-1,CASSHRWDTEAFF,TGTGCCAGTAGTCACAGGTGGGATACTGAAGCTTTCTTT
TRBD1,NA,TRBV5-6,TRBJ2-5,CASSSQGAGTQYF,TGTGCCAGCAGCTCTCAGGGGGCTGGGACCCAGTACTTC
TRBD1,NA,TRBV6-2/TRBV6-3,TRBJ2-7,CASSFSGTGSYEQYF,TGTGCCAGCAGTTTCTCCGGGACAGGTTCCTACGAGCAGTACTTC
NA,NA,TRBV5-1,TRBJ1-2,CASSSTGDNYGYTF,TGCGCCAGCAGCTCGACAGGAGATAACTATGGCTACACCTTC
TRBD1,NA,TRBV7-2,TRBJ1-2,CASSSGQGAPYGYTF,TGTGCCAGCAGCTCCGGACAGGGGGCACCCTATGGCTACACCTTC
TRBD2,NA,TRBV15,TRBJ2-1,CATRGPGTSGRAQNEQFF,TGTGCCACCAGAGGGCCCGGGACTAGCGGGAGGGCTCAGAATGAGCAGTTCTTC
NA,once,TRBV19,TRBJ1-1,CASSIDYRPGTEAFF,TGTGCCAGTAGTATAGATTACAGGCCCGGCACTGAAGCTTTCTTT
NA,NA,TRBV19,TRBJ2-6,CASSYRSSGANVLTF,TGTGCCAGTAGTTATCGGTCTTCTGGGGCCAACGTCCTGACTTTC
TRBD1,NA,TRBV4-3,TRBJ1-4,CASSQVVGGNEKLFF,TGCGCCAGCAGCCAAGTAGTAGGGGGCAATGAAAAACTGTTTTTT
TRBD1,once,TRBV5-4,TRBJ1-2,CASSFHRGSYGYTF,TGTGCCAGCAGCTTCCACAGGGGAAGCTATGGCTACACCTTC
TRBD1,NA,TRBV28,TRBJ2-7,CASSLTGLRKQYF,TGTGCCAGCAGCTTGACAGGGTTACGAAAGCAGTACTTC
TRBD2,NA,TRBV9,TRBJ2-7,CASSAGLAGVYEQYF,TGTGCCAGCAGCGCTGGACTAGCGGGAGTGTACGAGCAGTACTTC
TRBD2,NA,TRBV27,TRBJ2-1,CASAELAGEYNEQFF,TGTGCCAGCGCCGAACTAGCGGGAGAGTACAATGAGCAGTTCTTC
TRBD1,NA,TRBV5-1,TRBJ1-2,CASSLEGQGTGYTF,TGCGCCAGCAGCTTGGAGGGACAGGGGACTGGCTACACCTTC
TRBD1,NA,TRBV5-5,TRBJ2-5,CASSWTGVQETQYF,TGTGCCAGCAGCTGGACAGGAGTACAAGAGACCCAGTACTTC
TRBD1,NA,TRBV5-4,TRBJ2-3,CASSLYTGGSTDTQYF,TGTGCCAGCAGCTTATATACAGGGGGCTCCACAGATACGCAGTATTTT
NA,NA,TRBV7-2,TRBJ2-3,CASSSDGRIRTDTQYF,TGTGCCAGCAGCTCAGATGGCCGGATTCGCACAGATACGCAGTATTTT
NA,NA,TRBV29-1,TRBJ2-2,CSVGLSQNREMNTGELFF,TGCAGCGTGGGATTAAGCCAGAACCGGGAGATGAACACCGGGGAGCTGTTTTTT
NA,NA,TRBV9,TRBJ1-1,CASSVPSGGVQGNTEAFF,TGTGCCAGCAGCGTACCCTCGGGAGGTGTACAGGGGAACACTGAAGCTTTCTTT
TRBD1,NA,TRBV18,TRBJ1-5,CASSPDRATNQPQHF,TGTGCCAGCTCACCAGACAGGGCCACCAATCAGCCCCAGCATTTT
NA,NA,TRBV5-1,TRBJ2-5,CASSLGTEVQETQYF,TGCGCCAGCAGCTTGGGGACAGAAGTTCAAGAGACCCAGTACTTC
NA,NA,TRBV7-2,TRBJ2-2,CASSLSQVGANTGELFF,TGTGCCAGCAGCTTATCCCAGGTTGGAGCGAACACCGGGGAGCTGTTTTTT
NA,NA,TRBV7-6,TRBJ1-5,CASSLSPGAGQPQHF,TGTGCCAGCAGCTTAAGTCCGGGGGCGGGTCAGCCCCAGCATTTT
NA,NA,TRBV2,TRBJ1-5,CASSESGLSNQPQHF,TGTGCCAGCAGTGAGAGCGGGCTTAGCAATCAGCCCCAGCATTTT
TRBD1,NA,TRBV27,TRBJ2-1,CANLSPTGQGAYNEQFF,TGTGCCAACTTATCCCCTACGGGACAGGGGGCCTACAATGAGCAGTTCTTC
TRBD1,NA,TRBV2,TRBJ2-7,CASSETTGGLDEQYF,TGTGCCAGCAGTGAAACGACAGGGGGGTTGGACGAGCAGTACTTC
NA,NA,TRBV4-3,TRBJ2-7,CASSHATGSEQYF,TGCGCCAGCAGCCATGCCACAGGGTCCGAGCAGTACTTC
NA,NA,TRBV7-2,TRBJ2-1,CASSSGLRLSDYNEQFF,TGTGCCAGCAGCTCGGGACTTCGCCTCTCGGATTATAATGAGCAGTTCTTC
TRBD2,NA,TRBV7-3,TRBJ2-1,CASSPGLAGGNEQFF,TGTGCCAGCAGCCCGGGACTAGCGGGAGGCAATGAGCAGTTCTTC
NA,NA,TRBV12-3/TRBV12-4,TRBJ2-7,CASSPDSYEQYF,TGTGCCAGCAGCCCTGACAGCTACGAGCAGTACTTC
NA,once,TRBV5-6,TRBJ1-2,CASSIRGARSPSGYTF,TGTGCCAGCAGCATTCGCGGGGCGCGGAGTCCTAGTGGCTACACCTTC
TRBD2,NA,TRBV19,TRBJ2-1,CASSGTPGLAGRGNEQFF,TGTGCCAGTAGTGGGACACCGGGACTAGCGGGAAGGGGGAATGAGCAGTTCTTC
NA,NA,TRBV4-2,TRBJ2-7,CASSQDFGTSYEQYF,TGTGCCAGCAGCCAAGATTTTGGCACCTCCTACGAGCAGTACTTC